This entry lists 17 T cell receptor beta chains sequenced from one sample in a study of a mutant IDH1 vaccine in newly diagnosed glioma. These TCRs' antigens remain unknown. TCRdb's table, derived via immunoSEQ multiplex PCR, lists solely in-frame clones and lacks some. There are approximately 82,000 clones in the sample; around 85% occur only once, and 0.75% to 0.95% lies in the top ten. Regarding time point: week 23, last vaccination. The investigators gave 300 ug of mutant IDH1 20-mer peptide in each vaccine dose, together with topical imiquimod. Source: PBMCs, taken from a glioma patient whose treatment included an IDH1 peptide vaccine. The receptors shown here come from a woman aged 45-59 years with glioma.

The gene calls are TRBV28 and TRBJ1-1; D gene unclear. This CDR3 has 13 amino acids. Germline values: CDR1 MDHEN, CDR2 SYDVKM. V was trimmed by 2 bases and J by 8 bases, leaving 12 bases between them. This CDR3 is CASSLMALKEAFF. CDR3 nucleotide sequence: TGTGCCAGCAGTTTAATGGCCCTAAAAGAAGCTTTCTTT.

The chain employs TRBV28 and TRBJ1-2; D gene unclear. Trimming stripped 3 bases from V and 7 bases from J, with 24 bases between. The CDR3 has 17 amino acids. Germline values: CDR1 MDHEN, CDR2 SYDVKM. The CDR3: CASSFKGVLGLTFGYTF. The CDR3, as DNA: TGTGCCAGCAGTTTTAAGGGCGTGCTTGGGCTCACTTTTGGCTACACCTTC.

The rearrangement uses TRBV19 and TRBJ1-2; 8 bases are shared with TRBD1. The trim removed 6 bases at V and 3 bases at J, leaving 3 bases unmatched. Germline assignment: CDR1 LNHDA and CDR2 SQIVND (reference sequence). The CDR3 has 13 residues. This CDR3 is CASSTQGDYGYTF. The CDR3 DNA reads TGTGCCAGTAGCACACAGGGGGACTATGGCTACACCTTC.

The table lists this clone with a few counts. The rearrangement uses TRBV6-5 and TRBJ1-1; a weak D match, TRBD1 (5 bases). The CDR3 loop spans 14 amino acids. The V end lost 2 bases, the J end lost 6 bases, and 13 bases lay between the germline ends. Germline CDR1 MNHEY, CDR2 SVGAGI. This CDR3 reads CASSYKGKSAEAFF. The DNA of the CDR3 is TGTGCCAGCAGTTACAAGGGGAAGAGCGCTGAAGCTTTCTTT.

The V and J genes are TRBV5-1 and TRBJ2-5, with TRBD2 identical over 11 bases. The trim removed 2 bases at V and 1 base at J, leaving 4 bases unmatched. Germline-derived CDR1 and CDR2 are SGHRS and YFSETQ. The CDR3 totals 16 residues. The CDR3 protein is CASSFGTSGTQETQYF. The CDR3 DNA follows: TGCGCCAGCAGCTTCGGGACTAGCGGTACCCAAGAGACCCAGTACTTC.

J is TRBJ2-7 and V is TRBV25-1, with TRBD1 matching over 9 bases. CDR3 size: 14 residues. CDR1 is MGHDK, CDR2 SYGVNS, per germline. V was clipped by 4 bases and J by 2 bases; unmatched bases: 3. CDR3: CASSAGTGPYEQYF. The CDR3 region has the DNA TGTGCCAGCAGTGCCGGGACAGGGCCCTACGAGCAGTACTTC.

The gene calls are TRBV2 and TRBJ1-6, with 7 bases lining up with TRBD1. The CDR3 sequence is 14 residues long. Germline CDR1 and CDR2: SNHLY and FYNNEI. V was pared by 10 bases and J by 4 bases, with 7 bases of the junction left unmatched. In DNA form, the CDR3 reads TGTGCCACCACCGACAGGGTTTATAATTCACCCCTCCACTTT. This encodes CATTDRVYNSPLHF.

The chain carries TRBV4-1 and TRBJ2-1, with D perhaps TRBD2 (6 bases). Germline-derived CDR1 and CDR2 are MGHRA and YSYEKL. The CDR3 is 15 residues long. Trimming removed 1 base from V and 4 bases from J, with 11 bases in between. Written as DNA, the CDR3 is TGCGCCAGCAGCCAAGGTAGCGGAGCTTACAATGAGCAGTTCTTC. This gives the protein CASSQGSGAYNEQFF.

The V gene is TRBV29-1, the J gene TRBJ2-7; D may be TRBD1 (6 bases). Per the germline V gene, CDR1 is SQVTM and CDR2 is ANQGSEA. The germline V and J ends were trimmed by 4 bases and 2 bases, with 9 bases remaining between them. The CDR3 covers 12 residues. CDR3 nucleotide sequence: TGCAGCGTTGGACAGGTTGCCTACGAGCAGTACTTC. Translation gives CSVGQVAYEQYF.

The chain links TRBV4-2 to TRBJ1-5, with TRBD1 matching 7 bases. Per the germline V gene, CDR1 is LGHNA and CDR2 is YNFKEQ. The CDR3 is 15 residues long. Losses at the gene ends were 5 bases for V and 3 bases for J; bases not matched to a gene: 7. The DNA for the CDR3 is TGTGCCAGCAGCTTTACAGGGGCCTCCAATCAGCCCCAGCATTTT. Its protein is CASSFTGASNQPQHF.

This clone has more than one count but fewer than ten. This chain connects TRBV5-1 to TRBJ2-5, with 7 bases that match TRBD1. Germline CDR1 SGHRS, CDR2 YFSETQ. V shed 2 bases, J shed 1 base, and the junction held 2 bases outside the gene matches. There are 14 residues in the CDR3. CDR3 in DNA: TGCGCCAGCAGCTTCGGACAGGCCCAAGAGACCCAGTACTTC. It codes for CASSFGQAQETQYF. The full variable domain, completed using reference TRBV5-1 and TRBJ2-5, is KAGVTQTPRYLIKTRGQQVTLSCSPISGHRSVSWYQQTPGQGLQFLFEYFSETQRNKGNFPGRFSGRQFSNSRSEMNVSTLELGDSALYLCASSFGQAQETQYFGPGTRLLVL.

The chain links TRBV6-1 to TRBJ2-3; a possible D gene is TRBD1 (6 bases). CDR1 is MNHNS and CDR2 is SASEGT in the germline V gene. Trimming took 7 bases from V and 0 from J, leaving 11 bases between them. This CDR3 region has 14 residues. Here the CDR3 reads CASKTGMSTDTQYF. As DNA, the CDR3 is TGTGCCAGCAAAACAGGGATGAGCACAGATACGCAGTATTTT.

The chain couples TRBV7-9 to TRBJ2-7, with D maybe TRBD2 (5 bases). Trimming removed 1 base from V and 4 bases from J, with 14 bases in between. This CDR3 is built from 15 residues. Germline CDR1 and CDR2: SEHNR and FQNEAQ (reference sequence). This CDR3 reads CASSLGRLERYEQYF. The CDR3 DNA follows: TGTGCCAGCAGCTTAGGGAGGTTGGAGAGATACGAGCAGTACTTC.

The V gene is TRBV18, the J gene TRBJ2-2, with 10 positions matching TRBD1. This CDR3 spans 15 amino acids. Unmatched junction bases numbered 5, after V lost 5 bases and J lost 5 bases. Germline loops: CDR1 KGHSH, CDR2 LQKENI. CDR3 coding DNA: TGTGCCAGCTCATCGGGACAGGGGTTGACCGGGGAGCTGTTTTTT. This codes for CASSSGQGLTGELFF.

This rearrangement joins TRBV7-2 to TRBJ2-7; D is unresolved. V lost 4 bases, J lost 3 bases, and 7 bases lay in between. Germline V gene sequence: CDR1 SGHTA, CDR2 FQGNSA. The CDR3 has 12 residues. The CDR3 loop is CASSSQRYEQYF. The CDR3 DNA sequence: TGTGCCAGCAGCTCCCAGCGCTACGAGCAGTACTTC.

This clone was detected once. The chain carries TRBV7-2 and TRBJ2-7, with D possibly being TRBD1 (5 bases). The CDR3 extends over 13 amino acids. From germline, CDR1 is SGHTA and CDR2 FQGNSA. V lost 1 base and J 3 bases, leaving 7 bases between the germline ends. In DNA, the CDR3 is TGTGCCAGCAGCTTAGGACAGAACTACGAGCAGTACTTC. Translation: CASSLGQNYEQYF.

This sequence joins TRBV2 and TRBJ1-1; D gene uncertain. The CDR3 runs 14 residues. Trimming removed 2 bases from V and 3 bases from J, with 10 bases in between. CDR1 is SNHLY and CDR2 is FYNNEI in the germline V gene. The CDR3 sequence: CASSERDGYTEAFF. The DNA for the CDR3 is TGTGCCAGCAGTGAACGAGACGGGTACACTGAAGCTTTCTTT. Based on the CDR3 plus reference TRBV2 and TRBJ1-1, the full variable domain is EPEVTQTPSHQVTQMGQEVILRCVPISNHLYFYWYRQILGQKVEFLVSFYNNEISEKSEIFDDQFSVERPDGSNFTLKIRSTKLEDSAMYFCASSERDGYTEAFFGQGTRLTVV.